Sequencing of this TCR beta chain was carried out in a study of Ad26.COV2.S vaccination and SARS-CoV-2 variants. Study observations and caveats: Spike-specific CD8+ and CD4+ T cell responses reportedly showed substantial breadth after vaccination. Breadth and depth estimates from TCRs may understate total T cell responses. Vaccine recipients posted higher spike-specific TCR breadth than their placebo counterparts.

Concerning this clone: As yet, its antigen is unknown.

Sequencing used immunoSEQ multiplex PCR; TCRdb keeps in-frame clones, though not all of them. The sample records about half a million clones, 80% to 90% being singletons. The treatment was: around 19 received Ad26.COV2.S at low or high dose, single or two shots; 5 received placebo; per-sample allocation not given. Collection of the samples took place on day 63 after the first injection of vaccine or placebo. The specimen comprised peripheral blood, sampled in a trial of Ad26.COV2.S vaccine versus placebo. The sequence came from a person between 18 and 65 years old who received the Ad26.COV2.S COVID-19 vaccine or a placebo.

The CDR3 bases are TGTGCCAGCAGCGCCCGACTAGCGGGGGGCGCGTACACAGATACGCAGTATTTT. It specifies CASSARLAGGAYTDTQYF. The chain recombines TRBV9 with TRBJ2-3; TRBD2 matches 13 bases. Germline trimming cut 3 bases from V and 2 bases from J; bases unmatched to any gene: 9. The CDR3 loop spans 18 amino acids. Germline V gene sequence: CDR1 SGDLS, CDR2 YYNGEE.